This T cell receptor (beta chain) was retrieved from a study of blood T cell repertoires in COVID-19. The wider study: Samples taken during acute and convalescent COVID-19 were collected in the United States, Italy and Spain.

This clone was recorded only once. Seattle cases were enrolled at active infection and followed longitudinally. The germline CDR1 and CDR2 sequences are SGHTA and FQGNSA. This CDR3 region has 15 residues. V lost 5 bases, J lost 2 bases, and 7 bases stayed unmatched. The authors' processing: The assay estimated nucleated cells by amplifying reference gene primers. Data came from immunoSEQ multiplex PCR; TCRdb stores just in-frame clones and leaves some out. The V and J calls and clone size come from that table; D and trimming were worked out from the DNA. This table holds around 150,000 clones, 80% to 95% found once.

The TCR was taken from a man younger than 40 with COVID-19, enrolled during active disease. The chain carries TRBV7-2 and TRBJ1-2, with TRBD1 matching over 8 bases. Material for sequencing was peripheral blood. For the CDR3, the DNA is TGTGCCAGCAGCCCTAACAGGGGGAGCAACTATGGCTACACCTTC. Its translation is CASSPNRGSNYGYTF.